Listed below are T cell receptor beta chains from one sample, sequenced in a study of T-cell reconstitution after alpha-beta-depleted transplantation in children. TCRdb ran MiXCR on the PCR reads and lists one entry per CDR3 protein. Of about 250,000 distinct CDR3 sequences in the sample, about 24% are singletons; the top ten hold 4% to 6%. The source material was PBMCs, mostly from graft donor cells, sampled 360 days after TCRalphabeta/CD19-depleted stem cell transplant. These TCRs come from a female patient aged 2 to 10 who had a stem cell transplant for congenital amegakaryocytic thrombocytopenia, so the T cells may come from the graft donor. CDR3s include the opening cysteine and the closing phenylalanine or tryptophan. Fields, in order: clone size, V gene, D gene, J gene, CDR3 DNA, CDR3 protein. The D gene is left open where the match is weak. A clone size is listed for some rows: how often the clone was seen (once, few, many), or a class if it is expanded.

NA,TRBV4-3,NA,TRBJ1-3,TGCGCCAGCAGCCAAGAGTGGGTAATCTCTGGAAACACCATATATTTT,CASSQEWVISGNTIYF
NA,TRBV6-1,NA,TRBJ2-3,TGTGCCAGCAGCGTTACGGGGTTCTCTAGCACAGATACGCAGTATTTT,CASSVTGFSSTDTQYF
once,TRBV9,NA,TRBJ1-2,TGTGCCAGCCGATCGGGGTCTAACTATGGCTACACCTTC,CASRSGSNYGYTF
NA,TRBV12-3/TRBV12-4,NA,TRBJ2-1,TGTGCCAGCAGTCTCGTGGCGGTGAGAAGCTCCTACAATGAGCAGTTCTTC,CASSLVAVRSSYNEQFF
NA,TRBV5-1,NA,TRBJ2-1,TGCGCCAGCAGCCTGCGTGTTGGGCAGGAGGGGAATGAGCAGTTCTTC,CASSLRVGQEGNEQFF
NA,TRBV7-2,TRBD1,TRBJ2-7,TGTGCCAGCAGCCGGTTGGGGCAGGGGGCTTACGAGCAGTACTTC,CASSRLGQGAYEQYF
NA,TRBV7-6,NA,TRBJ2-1,TGTGCCAGCAGCTTTTTTGCGGGTTTGACCTACAATGAGCAGTTCTTC,CASSFFAGLTYNEQFF
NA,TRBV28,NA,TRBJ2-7,TGTGCCAGCAGTTTGGACACGGCCAGGAGCTCCTACGAGCAGTACTTC,CASSLDTARSSYEQYF
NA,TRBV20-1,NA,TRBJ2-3,TGCAGTGCCCGGGCCCATACTAGCACAGATACGCAGTATTTT,CSARAHTSTDTQYF
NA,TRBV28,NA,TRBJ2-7,TGTGCCAGCAGTCGAACTAGTTACTACGAGCAGTACTTC,CASSRTSYYEQYF
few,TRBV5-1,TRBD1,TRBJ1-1,TGCGCCAGCAGCGATGGACAGGGCGTGGGGGACACTGAAGCTTTCTTT,CASSDGQGVGDTEAFF
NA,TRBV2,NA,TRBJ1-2,TGTGCCAGCAGTGAAGTTCGGGGACGGGACTATGGCTACACCTTC,CASSEVRGRDYGYTF
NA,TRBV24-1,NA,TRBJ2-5,TGTGCCACCAGTGCCGCTAGTGTTCCAGAGACCCAGTACTTC,CATSAASVPETQYF
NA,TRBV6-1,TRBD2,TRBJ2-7,TGTGCCAGCAGTGAAGCAGGAGCGGGGTTATACGAGCAGTACTTC,CASSEAGAGLYEQYF
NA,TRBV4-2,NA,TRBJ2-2,TGTGCCAGCAGCCAAGTTACTTTGAACACCGGGGAGCTGTTTTTT,CASSQVTLNTGELFF
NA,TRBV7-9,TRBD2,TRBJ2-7,TGTGCCAGCAGCTTAGACCAGCGGGACTACGAGCAGTACTTC,CASSLDQRDYEQYF
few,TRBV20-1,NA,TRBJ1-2,TGCAGTGCTAGAGACGTTCCAGCTAATGGCTACACCTTC,CSARDVPANGYTF
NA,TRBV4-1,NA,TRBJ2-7,TGCGCCAGCAGCCAAGATGCAGCGAGGGACTACGAGCAGTACTTC,CASSQDAARDYEQYF
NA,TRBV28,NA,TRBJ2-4,TGTGCCAGCAGCCGCCTCGAGGGAGCCAAAAACATTCAGTACTTC,CASSRLEGAKNIQYF
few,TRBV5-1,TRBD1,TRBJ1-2,TGCGCCAGCAGCTTGGAAACAGGGGGCGCCGGAGGCTATGGCTACACCTTC,CASSLETGGAGGYGYTF
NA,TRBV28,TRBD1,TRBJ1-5,TGTGCCAGCAGCGCCGACAGGGGGGCCTTAAATCAGCCCCAGCATTTT,CASSADRGALNQPQHF
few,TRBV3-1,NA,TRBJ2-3,TGTGCCAGCAGCCAAGCAAAGCTAGTCACGCAGTATTTT,CASSQAKLVTQYF
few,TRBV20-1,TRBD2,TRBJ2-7,TGCAGTGCTAGAGACGGACGACTAGCGGACCACTACGAGCAGTACTTC,CSARDGRLADHYEQYF
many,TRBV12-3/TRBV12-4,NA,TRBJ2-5,TGTGCCAGCAGTGTCGACATGCAAGAGACCCAGTACTTC,CASSVDMQETQYF
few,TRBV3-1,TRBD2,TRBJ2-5,TGTGCCAGCAGCCAACACCCGTTCAAGCGGGAGACTGAAGAGACCCAGTACTTC,CASSQHPFKRETEETQYF
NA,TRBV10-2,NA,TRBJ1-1,TGCGCCAGCACGAGGTCCCAGAGAAAGAACACTGAAGCTTTCTTT,CASTRSQRKNTEAFF
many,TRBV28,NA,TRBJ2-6,TGTGCCAGCAGTTTACGTACTGGGGCCAACGTCCTGACTTTC,CASSLRTGANVLTF
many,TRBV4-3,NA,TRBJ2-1,TGCGCCAGCAGCCAAGAAGTACACTGGAGGGATGAGCAGTTCTTC,CASSQEVHWRDEQFF